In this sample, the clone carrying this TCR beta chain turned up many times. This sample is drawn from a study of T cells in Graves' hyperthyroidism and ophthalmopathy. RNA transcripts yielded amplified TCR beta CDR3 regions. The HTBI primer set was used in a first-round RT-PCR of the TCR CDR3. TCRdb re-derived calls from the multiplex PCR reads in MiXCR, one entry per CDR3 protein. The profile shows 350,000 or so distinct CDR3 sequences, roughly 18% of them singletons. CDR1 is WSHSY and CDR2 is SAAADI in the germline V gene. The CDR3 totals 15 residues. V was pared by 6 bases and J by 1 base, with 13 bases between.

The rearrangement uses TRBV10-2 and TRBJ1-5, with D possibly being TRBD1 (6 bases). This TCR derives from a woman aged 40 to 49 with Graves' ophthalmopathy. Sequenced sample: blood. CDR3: CASRSTGFSNQPQHF. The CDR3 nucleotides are TGCGCCAGCAGATCAACAGGGTTCAGCAATCAGCCCCAGCATTTT.